This TCR beta chain was recorded in a study of cytomegalovirus exposure and HLA in healthy donors. Study observations and caveats: Evidence from a later analysis indicated that most CMV-associated TCR beta chains looked HLA-restricted. Some highly shared sequence variants likely arose as a pipeline artifact. Rates of TCR association differed by HLA locus in a later analysis, with DRB1 highest and HLA-C lowest. Rare sequences made up most TCRs, while some public TCRs were found in many donors.

13 Jbeta primers and 60 Vbeta primers were used for the PCR. The data were produced by immunoSEQ multiplex PCR, yet TCRdb's version contains in-frame clones alone and is incomplete. The listing contains tens of thousands of clones. In regard to this clone: Its antigen is still unknown.

The V end was cut by 0 bases, the J end by 1 base, with 8 bases between. The germline CDR1 and CDR2 sequences are SGHRS and YFSETQ. The CDR3 runs to 14 residues. V gene TRBV5-1 combines with J gene TRBJ2-7, with no clear D. The sequence was obtained from a female donor in good health and CMV-seronegative. Sequencing was performed on PBMCs. The CDR3 DNA reads as TGCGCCAGCAGCTTGGACTCTTCTTCCTACGAGCAGTACTTC. Amino acid sequence: CASSLDSSSYEQYF.